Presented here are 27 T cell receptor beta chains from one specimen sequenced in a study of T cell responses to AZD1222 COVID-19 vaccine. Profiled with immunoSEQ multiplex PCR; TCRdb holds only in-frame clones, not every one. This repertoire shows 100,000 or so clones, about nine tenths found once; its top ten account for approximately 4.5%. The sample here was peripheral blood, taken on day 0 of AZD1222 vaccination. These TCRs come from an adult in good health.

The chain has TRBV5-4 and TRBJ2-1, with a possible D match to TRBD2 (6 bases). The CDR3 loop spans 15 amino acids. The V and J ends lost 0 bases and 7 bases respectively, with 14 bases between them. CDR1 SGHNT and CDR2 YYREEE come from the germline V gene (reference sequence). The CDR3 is CASSLATLAANEQFF. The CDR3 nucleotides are TGTGCCAGCAGCTTGGCCACACTAGCAGCTAATGAGCAGTTCTTC.

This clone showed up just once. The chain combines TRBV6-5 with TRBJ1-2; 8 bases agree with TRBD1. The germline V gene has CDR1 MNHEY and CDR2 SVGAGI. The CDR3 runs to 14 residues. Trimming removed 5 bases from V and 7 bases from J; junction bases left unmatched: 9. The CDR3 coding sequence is TGTGCCAGCAGTCCTAGGGCAGGGGGCTTTGGCTACACCTTC. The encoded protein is CASSPRAGGFGYTF.

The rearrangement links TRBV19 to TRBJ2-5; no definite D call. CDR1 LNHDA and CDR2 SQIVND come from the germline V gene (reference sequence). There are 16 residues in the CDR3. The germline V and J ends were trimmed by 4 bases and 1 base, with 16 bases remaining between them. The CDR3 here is CASSKVGKTLQETQYF. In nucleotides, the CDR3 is TGTGCCAGTAGTAAGGTTGGGAAAACCCTCCAAGAGACCCAGTACTTC. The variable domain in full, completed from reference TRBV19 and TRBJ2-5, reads DGGITQSPKYLFRKEGQNVTLSCEQNLNHDAMYWYRQDPGQGLRLIYYSQIVNDFQKGDIAEGYSVSREKKESFPLTVTSAQKNPTAFYLCASSKVGKTLQETQYFGPGTRLLVL.

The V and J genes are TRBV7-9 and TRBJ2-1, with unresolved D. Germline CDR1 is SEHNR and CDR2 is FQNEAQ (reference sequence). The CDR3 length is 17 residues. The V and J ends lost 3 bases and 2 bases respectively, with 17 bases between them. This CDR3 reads CASSFEPPRLTYNEQFF. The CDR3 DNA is TGTGCCAGCAGCTTTGAGCCCCCAAGGTTAACCTACAATGAGCAGTTCTTC.

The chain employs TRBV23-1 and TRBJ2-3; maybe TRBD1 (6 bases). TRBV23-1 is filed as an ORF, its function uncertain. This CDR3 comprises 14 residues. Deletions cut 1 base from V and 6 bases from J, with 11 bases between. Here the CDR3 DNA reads TGCGCCAGCAGTCAATACAGGGTTGCGGATACGCAGTATTTT. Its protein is CASSQYRVADTQYF.

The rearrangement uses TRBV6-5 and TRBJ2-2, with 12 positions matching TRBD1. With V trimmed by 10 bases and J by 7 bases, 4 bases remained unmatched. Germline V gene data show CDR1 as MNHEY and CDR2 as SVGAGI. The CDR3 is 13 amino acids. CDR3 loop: CATGTGGIGELFF. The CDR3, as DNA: TGTGCCACCGGGACAGGGGGCATCGGGGAGCTGTTTTTT.

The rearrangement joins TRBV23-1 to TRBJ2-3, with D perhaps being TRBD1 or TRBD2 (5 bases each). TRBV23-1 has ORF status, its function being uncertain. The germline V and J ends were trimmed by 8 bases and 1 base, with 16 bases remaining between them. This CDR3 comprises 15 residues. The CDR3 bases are TGCGCCAGCTTCGGGGCTTCCCTCTGCACAGATACGCAGTATTTT. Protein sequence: CASFGASLCTDTQYF.

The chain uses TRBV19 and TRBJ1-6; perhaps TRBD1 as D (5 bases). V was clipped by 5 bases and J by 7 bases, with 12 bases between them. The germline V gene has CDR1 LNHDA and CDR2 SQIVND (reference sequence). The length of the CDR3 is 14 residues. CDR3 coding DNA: TGTGCCAGTAGTCACCGGGACTTAAATTCACCCCTCCACTTT. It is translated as CASSHRDLNSPLHF.

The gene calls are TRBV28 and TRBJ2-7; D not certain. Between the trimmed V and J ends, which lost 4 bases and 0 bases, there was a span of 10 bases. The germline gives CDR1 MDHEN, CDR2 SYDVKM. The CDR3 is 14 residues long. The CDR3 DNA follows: TGTGCCAGCAGTTCCCTCGTAGGCTCCTACGAGCAGTACTTC. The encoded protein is CASSSLVGSYEQYF.

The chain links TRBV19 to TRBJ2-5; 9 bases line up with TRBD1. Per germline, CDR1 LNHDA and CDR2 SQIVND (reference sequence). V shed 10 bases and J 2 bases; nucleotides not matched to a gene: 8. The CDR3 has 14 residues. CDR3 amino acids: CATTPGTGQETQYF. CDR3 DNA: TGTGCCACCACACCCGGGACAGGGCAAGAGACCCAGTACTTC.

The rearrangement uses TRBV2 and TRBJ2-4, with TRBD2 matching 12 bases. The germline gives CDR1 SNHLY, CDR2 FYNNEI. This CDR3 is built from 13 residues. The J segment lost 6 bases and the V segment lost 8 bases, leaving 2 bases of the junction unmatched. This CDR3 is CASQTSGGNIQYF. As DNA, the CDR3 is TGTGCCAGCCAGACTAGCGGGGGAAACATTCAGTACTTC.

CDR3 DNA sequence: TGTGCCAGCAGCTTAGGGCCCGGGGGCTCTGGAAACACCATATATTTT. Its protein product is CASSLGPGGSGNTIYF. The chain uses TRBV7-7 and TRBJ1-3, with D perhaps TRBD1 (5 bases). CDR1 SSHAT and CDR2 FNYEAQ come from the germline V gene (reference sequence). Trimming took 1 base from V and 0 from J, leaving 10 bases between them. There are 16 residues in the CDR3. The full variable domain, in which reference TRBV7-7 and TRBJ1-3 provide the parts outside the CDR3, is GAGVSQSPRYKVTKRGQDVTLRCDPISSHATLYWYQQALGQGPEFLTYFNYEAQPDKSGLPSDRFSAERPEGSISTLTIQRTEQRDSAMYRCASSLGPGGSGNTIYFGEGSWLTVV.

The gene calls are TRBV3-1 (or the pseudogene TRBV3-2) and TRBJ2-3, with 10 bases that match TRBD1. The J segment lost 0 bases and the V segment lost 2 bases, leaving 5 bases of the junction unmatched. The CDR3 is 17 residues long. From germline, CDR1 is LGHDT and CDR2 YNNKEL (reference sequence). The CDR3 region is CASSQHRQGASTDTQYF. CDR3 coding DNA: TGTGCCAGCAGCCAACATCGACAGGGGGCGAGCACAGATACGCAGTATTTT.

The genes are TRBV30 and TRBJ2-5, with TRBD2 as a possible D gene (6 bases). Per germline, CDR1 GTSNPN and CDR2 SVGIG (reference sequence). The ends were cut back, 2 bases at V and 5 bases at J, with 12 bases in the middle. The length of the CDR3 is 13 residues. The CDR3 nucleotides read TGTGCCTGGAGTCCCCTCGGAGGGGAGACCCAGTACTTC. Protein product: CAWSPLGGETQYF.

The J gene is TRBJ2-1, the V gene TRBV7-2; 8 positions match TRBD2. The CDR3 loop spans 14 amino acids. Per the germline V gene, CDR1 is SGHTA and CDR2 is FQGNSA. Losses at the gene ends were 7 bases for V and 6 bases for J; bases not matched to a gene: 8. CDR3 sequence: CASIPGGISNEQFF. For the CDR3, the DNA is TGTGCCAGCATCCCGGGGGGGATCAGCAATGAGCAGTTCTTC.

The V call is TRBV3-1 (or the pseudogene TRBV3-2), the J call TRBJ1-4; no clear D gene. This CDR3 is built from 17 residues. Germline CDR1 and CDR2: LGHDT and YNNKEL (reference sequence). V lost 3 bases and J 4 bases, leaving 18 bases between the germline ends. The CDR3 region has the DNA TGTGCCAGCAGCCACGGGATGGGAAAGGCCAATAATGAAAAACTGTTTTTT. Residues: CASSHGMGKANNEKLFF.

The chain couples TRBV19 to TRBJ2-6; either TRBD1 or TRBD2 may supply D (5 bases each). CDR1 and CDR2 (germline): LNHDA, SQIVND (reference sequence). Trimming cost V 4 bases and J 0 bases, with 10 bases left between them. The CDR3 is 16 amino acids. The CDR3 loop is CASSTPGSSGANVLTF. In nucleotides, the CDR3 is TGTGCCAGTAGTACCCCAGGGAGCTCTGGGGCCAACGTCCTGACTTTC.

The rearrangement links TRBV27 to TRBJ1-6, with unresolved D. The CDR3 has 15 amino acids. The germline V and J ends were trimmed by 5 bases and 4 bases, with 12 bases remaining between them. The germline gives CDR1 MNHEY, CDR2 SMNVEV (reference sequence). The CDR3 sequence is CASSPRPDYNSPLHF. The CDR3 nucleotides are TGTGCCAGCAGTCCCCGCCCGGATTATAATTCACCCCTCCACTTT.

CDR3 region: CASRGTGFNQPQHF. The DNA of the CDR3 is TGTGCCAGCAGGGGAACAGGGTTCAATCAGCCCCAGCATTTT. The genes are TRBV27 and TRBJ1-5; D possibly corresponds to TRBD1 (6 bases). Germline V gene sequence: CDR1 MNHEY, CDR2 SMNVEV (reference sequence). The V end lost 6 bases, the J end lost 3 bases, and 12 bases lay between the germline ends. This CDR3 region has 14 residues.

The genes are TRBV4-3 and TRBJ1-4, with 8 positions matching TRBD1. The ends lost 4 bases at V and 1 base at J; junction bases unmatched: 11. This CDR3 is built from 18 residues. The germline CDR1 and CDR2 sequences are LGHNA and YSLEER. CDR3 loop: CASSRNRGSIGTNEKLFF. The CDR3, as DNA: TGCGCCAGCAGCCGGAACAGGGGGTCGATAGGAACTAATGAAAAACTGTTTTTT.

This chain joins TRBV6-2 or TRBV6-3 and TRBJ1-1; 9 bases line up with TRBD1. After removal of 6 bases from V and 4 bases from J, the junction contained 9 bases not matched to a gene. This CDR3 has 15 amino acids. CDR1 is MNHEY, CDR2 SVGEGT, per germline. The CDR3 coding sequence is TGTGCCAGCAGCCAACCCGGACAGGGGACCACTGAAGCTTTCTTT. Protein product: CASSQPGQGTTEAFF.

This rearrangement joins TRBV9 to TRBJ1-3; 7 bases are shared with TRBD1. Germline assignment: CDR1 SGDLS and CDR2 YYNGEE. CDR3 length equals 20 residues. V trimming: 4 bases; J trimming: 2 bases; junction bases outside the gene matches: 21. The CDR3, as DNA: TGTGCCAGCAGCCCGACAGGGAGACTTAAATATGGACGCGCTGGAAACACCATATATTTT. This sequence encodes CASSPTGRLKYGRAGNTIYF.

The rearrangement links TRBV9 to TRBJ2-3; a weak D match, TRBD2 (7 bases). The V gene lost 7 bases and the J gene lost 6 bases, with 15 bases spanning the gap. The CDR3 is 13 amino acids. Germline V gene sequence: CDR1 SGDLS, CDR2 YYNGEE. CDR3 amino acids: CASQGGSGDTQYF. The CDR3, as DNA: TGTGCCAGCCAAGGGGGTAGCGGGGATACGCAGTATTTT. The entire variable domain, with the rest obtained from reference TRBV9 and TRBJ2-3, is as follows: DSGVTQTPKHLITATGQRVTLRCSPRSGDLSVYWYQQSLDQGLQFLIQYYNGEERAKGNILERFSAQQFPDLHSELNLSSLELGDSALYFCASQGGSGDTQYFGPGTRLTVL.

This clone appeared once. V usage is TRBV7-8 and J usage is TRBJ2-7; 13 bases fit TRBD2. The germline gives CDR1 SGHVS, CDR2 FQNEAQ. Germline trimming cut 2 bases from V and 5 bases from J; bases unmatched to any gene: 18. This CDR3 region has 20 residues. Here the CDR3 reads CASSLQRLAGGPGPGHEQYF. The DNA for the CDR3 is TGTGCCAGCAGCTTACAAAGACTAGCGGGGGGCCCGGGACCGGGACACGAGCAGTACTTC.

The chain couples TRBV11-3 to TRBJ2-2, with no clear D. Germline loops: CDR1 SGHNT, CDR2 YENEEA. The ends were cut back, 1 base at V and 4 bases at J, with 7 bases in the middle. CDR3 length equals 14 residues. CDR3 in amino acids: CASSLVGFTGELFF. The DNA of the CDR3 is TGTGCCAGCAGCTTAGTAGGGTTCACCGGGGAGCTGTTTTTT.

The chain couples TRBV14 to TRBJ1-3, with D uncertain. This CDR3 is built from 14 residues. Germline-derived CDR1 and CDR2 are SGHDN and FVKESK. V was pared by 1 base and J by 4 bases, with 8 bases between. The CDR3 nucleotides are TGTGCCAGCAGCCAAGCGGGCAGAGGAAACACCATATATTTT. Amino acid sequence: CASSQAGRGNTIYF.

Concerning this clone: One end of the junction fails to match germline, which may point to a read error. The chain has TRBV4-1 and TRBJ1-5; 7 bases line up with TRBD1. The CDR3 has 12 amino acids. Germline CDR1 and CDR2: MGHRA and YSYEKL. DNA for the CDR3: TGCGCCAGCAGCCAGGAACAGGGGCCTCTAAATTTT. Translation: CASSQEQGPLNF.